This entry concerns a single T cell receptor beta chain. The sample originates from a study of long-term antiretroviral therapy in people with HIV. The assay, immunoSEQ v3.0, was run at survey level. Produced via immunoSEQ multiplex PCR; TCRdb's table is partial and in-frame only. The data hold about 28,000 clones, with about 95% observed a single time. Looked up from germline, CDR1 is MRHNA and CDR2 is SNTAGT. V was clipped by 4 bases and J by 9 bases; unmatched bases: 10. The CDR3 is made up of 15 amino acids. This sequence was found in a man younger than 40 with HIV. This specimen was unsorted PBMCs, taken roughly 6.3 years after starting antiretroviral therapy. The V gene is TRBV6-4, the J gene TRBJ2-1; 9 nucleotides agree with TRBD2. CDR3 bases: TGTGCCAGCAGTGCAGCGGGGGGACCCGTCAGTGAGCAGTTCTTC. The encoded protein is CASSAAGGPVSEQFF.